A selection of T cell receptor beta chains follows, all from one sample in a study of vaccination effects on CD4 cells after COVID-19. Data came from immunoSEQ multiplex PCR; TCRdb stores just in-frame clones and leaves some out. Here the sample spans 68,000 or so clones, over 70% being singletons. No antigen is known for these receptors. Sequences were derived from CD4+ T cells from PBMCs cultured with SARS-CoV-2 spike peptides, sampled before COVID-19 vaccination. All receptors derive from a human donor who received a COVID-19 vaccine. Both conserved end residues are part of each CDR3. D genes are given only for firm matches. Clone size is shown for a subset of rows, as once, few, many or a class of expanded clone.

CDR3aa: CASSAGTSRETQYF
CDR3nt: TGTGCCAGCAGTGCCGGGACTAGCCGAGAGACCCAGTACTTC
v_gene: TRBV2
d_gene: TRBD2
abundance: -
j_gene: TRBJ2-5

CDR3aa: CASSRFVGADRELFF
CDR3nt: TGTGCCAGCAGTCGATTTGTTGGGGCAGACCGGGAGCTGTTTTTT
v_gene: TRBV7-2
d_gene: -
abundance: once
j_gene: TRBJ2-2

CDR3aa: CASTELAGGPGTQYF
CDR3nt: TGTGCCAGCACCGAACTAGCGGGGGGGCCTGGTACGCAGTATTTT
v_gene: TRBV6-1
d_gene: TRBD2
abundance: -
j_gene: TRBJ2-3

CDR3aa: CASSLRRNEQFF
CDR3nt: TGTGCCAGCAGTTTAAGAAGGAATGAGCAGTTCTTC
v_gene: TRBV12-3/TRBV12-4
d_gene: -
abundance: -
j_gene: TRBJ2-1

CDR3aa: CASSLPSGGAETQYF
CDR3nt: TGTGCCAGCAGCTTACCTAGCGGGGGGGCAGAGACCCAGTACTTC
v_gene: TRBV5-4
d_gene: TRBD2
abundance: -
j_gene: TRBJ2-5

CDR3aa: CASSPTSNREGQPQHF
CDR3nt: TGTGCCAGCTCACCAACATCCAACAGGGAGGGACAGCCCCAGCATTTT
v_gene: TRBV18
d_gene: -
abundance: -
j_gene: TRBJ1-5

CDR3aa: CASSLGSGTAVNEKLFF
CDR3nt: TGCGCCAGCAGCTTGGGTTCTGGGACAGCCGTAAATGAAAAACTGTTTTTT
v_gene: TRBV5-1
d_gene: TRBD1
abundance: -
j_gene: TRBJ1-4

CDR3aa: CASRRGGSGNYGYTF
CDR3nt: TGTGCCAGTCGACGGGGGGGGTCGGGTAACTATGGCTACACCTTC
v_gene: TRBV6-5
d_gene: -
abundance: -
j_gene: TRBJ1-2

CDR3aa: CASSPTSGNTGELFF
CDR3nt: TGTGCCAGCAGCCCAACTAGCGGGAACACCGGGGAGCTGTTTTTT
v_gene: TRBV7-2
d_gene: TRBD2
abundance: -
j_gene: TRBJ2-2

CDR3aa: CASGLEGQGAANEQFF
CDR3nt: TGTGCTAGTGGTTTGGAAGGACAGGGGGCGGCCAATGAGCAGTTCTTC
v_gene: TRBV12-5
d_gene: TRBD1
abundance: -
j_gene: TRBJ2-1

CDR3aa: CATSAAGYGYTF
CDR3nt: TGTGCCACCAGTGCCGCGGGCTATGGCTACACCTTC
v_gene: TRBV24-1
d_gene: -
abundance: once
j_gene: TRBJ1-2

CDR3aa: CATQQGASFNYGYTF
CDR3nt: TGTGCCACCCAACAGGGGGCTAGCTTCAACTATGGCTACACCTTC
v_gene: TRBV19
d_gene: TRBD1
abundance: -
j_gene: TRBJ1-2

CDR3aa: CSASQGVAGELFF
CDR3nt: TGCAGTGCTAGTCAGGGGGTCGCCGGGGAGCTGTTTTTT
v_gene: TRBV20-1
d_gene: TRBD1
abundance: -
j_gene: TRBJ2-2